These 22 T cell receptor beta chains came from one sample sequenced in a study of T cells after somatic rescue of genetic block (dated by TCRdb to the early 2020s). The method was the immunoSEQ multiplex PCR assay. This immuneACCESS table, as held by TCRdb, lists in-frame sequences with V and J called but not all clones. Of the missing ones, under half trace to an unresolved V gene in checked studies; the others have no known cause. The sample profile shows 110,000 or so clones; 80% to 95% of them were found once. Approximately 1.3% of the sample is taken by the ten largest. The sample taken for sequencing was peripheral blood mononuclear cells (PBMCs). Receptors were obtained from a woman younger than 30.

The chain uses TRBV7-6 and TRBJ2-2; 8 nucleotides align to TRBD2. The length of the CDR3 is 18 residues. V was clipped by 0 bases and J by 3 bases; unmatched bases: 9. CDR1 SGHVS and CDR2 FNYEAQ come from the germline V gene. CDR3 amino acids: CASSLARAGAYDTGELFF. The CDR3 nucleotides are TGTGCCAGCAGCTTAGCGAGAGCGGGGGCGTATGACACCGGGGAGCTGTTTTTT.

The genes are TRBV5-1 and TRBJ1-1, with D unresolved. CDR1 SGHRS and CDR2 YFSETQ come from the germline V gene. V was trimmed by 5 bases and J by 1 base, leaving 9 bases between them. The CDR3 runs to 13 residues. The CDR3 here is CASRAYENTEAFF. CDR3 coding DNA: TGCGCCAGCAGGGCCTATGAGAACACTGAAGCTTTCTTT.

The chain combines TRBV29-1 with TRBJ1-2, with D tentatively TRBD1 (6 bases). V shed 3 bases and J shed 0 bases, with 8 bases lying between them. The germline CDR1 and CDR2 sequences are SQVTM and ANQGSEA. This CDR3 region has 13 residues. The CDR3 here is CSVEGGPNYGYTF. The CDR3 region has the DNA TGCAGCGTTGAGGGGGGGCCTAACTATGGCTACACCTTC. Based on the CDR3 plus reference TRBV29-1 and TRBJ1-2, the full variable domain is SAVISQKPSRDICQRGTSLTIQCQVDSQVTMMFWYRQQPGQSLTLIATANQGSEATYESGFVIDKFPISRPNLTFSTLTVSNMSPEDSSIYLCSVEGGPNYGYTFGSGTRLTVV.

The V and J genes are TRBV27 and TRBJ1-2; 7 bases align to TRBD1. With V trimmed by 4 bases and J by 6 bases, 5 bases remained unmatched. Germline CDR1 reads MNHEY; CDR2 reads SMNVEV (reference sequence). The CDR3 spans 13 residues. The CDR3 protein is CASSYRQGHGYTF. Here the CDR3 DNA reads TGTGCCAGCAGTTATAGACAGGGCCATGGCTACACCTTC.

The count of this clone is one. This sequence joins TRBV6-5 and TRBJ1-6; TRBD1 matches at 9 bases. From germline, CDR1 is MNHEY and CDR2 SVGAGI. The trim removed 5 bases at V and 10 bases at J, leaving 6 bases unmatched. CDR3 length equals 14 residues. Here the CDR3 reads CASSRTGDRSPLHF. CDR3 coding DNA: TGTGCCAGCAGTCGGACAGGGGACCGGTCACCCCTCCACTTT.

This chain uses TRBV11-2 with TRBJ1-2; possibly TRBD1 for D (5 bases). Trimming stripped 1 base from V and 4 bases from J, with 13 bases between. The germline gives CDR1 SGHAT, CDR2 FQNNGV. CDR3 length: 15 residues. Here the CDR3 DNA reads TGTGCCAGCAGCTTAGCCCCACAGGTGGGCTATGGCTACACCTTC. Its protein is CASSLAPQVGYGYTF.

This chain links TRBV5-1 with TRBJ2-3; the match to TRBD1 covers 7 bases. The germline V gene has CDR1 SGHRS and CDR2 YFSETQ. Trimming at V came to 8 bases and at J to 5 bases, leaving 11 bases not matched to a gene. The CDR3 is 14 residues long. The CDR3 is CASQFPQGEDTQYF. The CDR3 region has the DNA TGCGCCAGTCAATTCCCCCAGGGGGAAGATACGCAGTATTTT.

The rearrangement uses TRBV7-9 and TRBJ1-2, with D possibly TRBD1 on 6 matching bases. Germline CDR1 SEHNR, CDR2 FQNEAQ (reference sequence). Trimming cost V 3 bases and J 7 bases, with 12 bases left between them. The CDR3 contains 13 residues. CDR3 sequence (DNA): TGTGCCAGCAGCTTTGACGGGACACCTGGCTACACCTTC. This gives the protein CASSFDGTPGYTF.

This chain links TRBV11-1 with TRBJ2-7, with no clear D. Trimming stripped 3 bases from V and 0 bases from J, with 9 bases between. The CDR3 spans 14 residues. The germline V gene has CDR1 SGHAT and CDR2 FQDESV (reference sequence). CDR3 nucleotide sequence: TGTGCCAGCAGCTTGAGTAGAAGCTCCTACGAGCAGTACTTC. Protein product: CASSLSRSSYEQYF.

The chain combines TRBV10-3 with TRBJ2-3, with TRBD1 identical over 12 bases. Unmatched junction bases numbered 5, after V lost 9 bases and J lost 4 bases. Germline lookup yields CDR1 ENHRY and CDR2 SYGVKD. This CDR3 comprises 14 residues. The DNA for the CDR3 is TGTGCCATAAGGGGACAGGGGGCTCCAGATACGCAGTATTTT. Encoded protein: CAIRGQGAPDTQYF.

The chain combines TRBV4-1 with TRBJ1-3, with a possible D match to TRBD1 (6 bases). This CDR3 has 16 amino acids. V was pared by 1 base and J by 4 bases, with 14 bases between. Per the germline V gene, CDR1 is MGHRA and CDR2 is YSYEKL. The CDR3 sequence: CASSQAQGGSGNTIYF. For the CDR3, the DNA is TGCGCCAGCAGCCAAGCTCAAGGGGGATCCGGAAACACCATATATTTT.

The chain has TRBV6-1 and TRBJ2-7; D remains ambiguous. Germline V gene lookup returns CDR1 MNHNS and CDR2 SASEGT. This CDR3 has 14 amino acids. Trimming pared 2 bases from V and 2 bases from J, leaving 10 bases between. The CDR3 region has the DNA TGTGCCAGCAGTGAATCTATGCGGCCCTACGAGCAGTACTTC. This translates into CASSESMRPYEQYF.

The count of this clone is one. The rearrangement links TRBV5-6 to TRBJ1-3; tentative D call: TRBD1 (5 bases). The germline V gene has CDR1 SGHDT and CDR2 YYEEEE. V lost 0 bases to trimming and J lost 1 base, with 8 bases between them. The CDR3 sequence is 15 residues long. The CDR3 protein is CASSLDPGSGNTIYF. The CDR3 coding sequence is TGTGCCAGCAGCTTGGATCCAGGGTCTGGAAACACCATATATTTT.

This clone was observed a handful of times. The genes are TRBV6-4 and TRBJ1-2; tentative D call: TRBD1 (5 bases). This CDR3 is built from 11 residues. The ends were cut back, 7 bases at V and 8 bases at J, with 11 bases in the middle. Germline V gives CDR1 MRHNA, CDR2 SNTAGT. DNA of the CDR3: TGTGCCAGCAAGGGGAGACGAGGCTACACCTTC. Amino acids: CASKGRRGYTF.

The chain couples TRBV5-1 to TRBJ1-1, with 10 nucleotides matching TRBD1. CDR3 size: 15 residues. Germline trimming cut 5 bases from V and 4 bases from J; bases unmatched to any gene: 8. The germline V gene encodes CDR1 SGHRS and CDR2 YFSETQ. For the CDR3, the DNA is TGCGCCAGCAGGACAGGGGGCAAAATGGGCACTGAAGCTTTCTTT. Protein product: CASRTGGKMGTEAFF.

The chain joins TRBV7-2 to TRBJ1-1; 8 bases agree with TRBD1. Germline V gene data show CDR1 as SGHTA and CDR2 as FQGNSA. This CDR3 comprises 15 residues. The V segment lost 0 bases and the J segment 5 bases; nucleotides outside the gene matches: 5. The CDR3 is CASSLAQGALTEAFF. The CDR3, as DNA: TGTGCCAGCAGCTTAGCGCAGGGGGCGCTTACTGAAGCTTTCTTT.

V is TRBV9 and J is TRBJ2-3; 10 bases match TRBD2. The junction had 0 bases not matched to a gene; V was cut back by 1 base and J by 1 base. Germline CDR1 and CDR2: SGDLS and YYNGEE. This CDR3 is 15 amino acids long. Here the CDR3 reads CASSVLAGGTDTQYF. For the CDR3, the DNA is TGTGCCAGCAGCGTACTAGCGGGGGGCACAGATACGCAGTATTTT.

V and J are TRBV7-9 and TRBJ2-7; D might be TRBD2 (5 bases). Germline V gene lookup returns CDR1 SEHNR and CDR2 FQNEAQ (reference sequence). The CDR3 has 14 residues. Trimming pared 5 bases from V and 6 bases from J, leaving 17 bases between. The CDR3 region is CASSRGRDPSEQYF. The CDR3 coding sequence is TGTGCCAGCAGCCGAGGTCGGGATCCAAGCGAGCAGTACTTC.

The genes are TRBV9 and TRBJ2-1; 9 bases are shared with TRBD2. This CDR3 spans 17 amino acids. Germline CDR1 reads SGDLS; CDR2 reads YYNGEE. V trimming: 0 bases; J trimming: 3 bases; junction bases outside the gene matches: 7. The CDR3 nucleotides read TGTGCCAGCAGCGTAGGCGTAGCGGGGGATCTCTACAATGAGCAGTTCTTC. Amino acid sequence: CASSVGVAGDLYNEQFF.

The V call is TRBV10-2, the J call TRBJ2-5; 8 bases line up with TRBD2. This CDR3 comprises 16 residues. The junction had 5 bases not matched to a gene; V was cut back by 2 bases and J by 0 bases. Germline V gene data show CDR1 as WSHSY and CDR2 as SAAADI. The CDR3 sequence is CASSEDSGVNQETQYF. CDR3 nucleotide sequence: TGCGCCAGCAGTGAGGATAGCGGGGTGAACCAAGAGACCCAGTACTTC.

V and J are TRBV28 and TRBJ1-4; D remains unclear. Germline V gives CDR1 MDHEN, CDR2 SYDVKM. Trimming stripped 2 bases from V and 8 bases from J, with 6 bases between. CDR3 length equals 12 residues. This chain's CDR3 is CASSLLTEKLFF. CDR3 coding DNA: TGTGCCAGCAGTTTACTCACCGAAAAACTGTTTTTT.

The chain's CDR3 is CASSLKRNTDTQYF. The CDR3 nucleotides are TGTGCCAGCAGTCTTAAGCGGAACACAGATACGCAGTATTTT. The V gene is TRBV2, the J gene TRBJ2-3; possibly TRBD2 for D (5 bases). CDR1 and CDR2 from the germline V gene are SNHLY and FYNNEI. The CDR3 spans 14 residues. V shed 5 bases and J shed 2 bases, with 11 bases lying between them.